This paragraph reports one T cell receptor (beta chain). This sample is part of a study of control samples from healthy donors and cancer patients. The CDR3 has 13 amino acids. The germline V and J ends were trimmed by 2 bases and 2 bases, with 6 bases remaining between them. The germline gives CDR1 SEHNR, CDR2 FQNEAQ (reference sequence). Method: immunoSEQ multiplex PCR; TCRdb's copy keeps in-frame clones and lacks some. Of roughly 100,000 clones listed, roughly 90% were seen once; the top ten hold about 19%. The sequence was obtained from a man aged 60-69 years with lung cancer. The rearrangement links TRBV7-9 to TRBJ1-2; D is undetermined. The sample was PBMCs. The CDR3 DNA reads as TGTGCCAGCAGCTTATCCACGAACTATGGCTACACCTTC. Protein product: CASSLSTNYGYTF.